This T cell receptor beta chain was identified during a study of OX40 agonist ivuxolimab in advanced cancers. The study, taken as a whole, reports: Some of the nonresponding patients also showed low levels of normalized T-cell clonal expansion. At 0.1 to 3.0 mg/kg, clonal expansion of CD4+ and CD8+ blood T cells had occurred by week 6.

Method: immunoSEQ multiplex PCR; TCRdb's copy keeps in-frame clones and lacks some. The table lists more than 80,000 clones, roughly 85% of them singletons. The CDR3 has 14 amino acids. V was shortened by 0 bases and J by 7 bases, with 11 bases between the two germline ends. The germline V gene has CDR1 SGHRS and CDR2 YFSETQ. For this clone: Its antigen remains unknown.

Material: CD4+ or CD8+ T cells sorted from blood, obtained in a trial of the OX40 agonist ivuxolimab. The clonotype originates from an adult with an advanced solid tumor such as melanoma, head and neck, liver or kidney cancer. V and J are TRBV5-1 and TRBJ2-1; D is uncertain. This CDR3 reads CASSLAGTANEQFF. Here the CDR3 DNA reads TGCGCCAGCAGCTTGGCGGGTACCGCAAATGAGCAGTTCTTC.